This TCR beta chain stems from a study of Graves' ophthalmopathy and Graves' hyperthyroidism (dated by TCRdb to 2016 to 2019). For the study in its entirety: A patient counted as having stable hyperthyroidism if there was no progression to ophthalmopathy within 18 months of follow-up. The study used signatures of the TCR beta repertoire to tell Graves' ophthalmopathy apart from Graves' hyperthyroidism and to predict which patients would progress to ophthalmopathy. In total, 135 blood samples were TCR-sequenced: fewer than 50 ophthalmopathy, under 85 hyperthyroidism and about 17 hyperthyroidism-to-ophthalmopathy patients. To explore V-J signatures distinguishing ophthalmopathy from hyperthyroidism, a discovery set of about 99 patients (more than 40 ophthalmopathy, roughly 56 stable hyperthyroidism) was enrolled. An independent validation cohort was composed of roughly 19 hyperthyroidism patients and over 15 patients who later progressed from hyperthyroidism to ophthalmopathy. In six hyperthyroidism patients, T-cell repertoires of thyroid tissue and blood were compared. Following sampling, methimazole starting at 30 mg daily was administered to hyperthyroidism patients, and high-dose intravenous methylprednisolone was administered to ophthalmopathy patients.

A remark on this clonotype: This receptor's antigen is unknown. Qualities for individual bases were not recorded, and no much larger clone is one base off.

For repertoire sequencing, TCR beta CDR3 regions were amplified from RNA transcripts. The first round of RT-PCR was done with HTBI primers and the Qiagen OneStep RT-PCR kit, and was followed by a second round of multiplex PCR, then size selection and purification. Libraries were sequenced on an Illumina HiSeq2000 using paired-end 100 bp reads. Per the original workflow: Reads were processed with SOAPnuke, discarding reads with adapters, uncalled bases, mean Phred below 15, or no exact constant-primer or identifier match. COPE v1.2.5 was used to merge high-quality paired reads. Clonotypes were defined as unique nucleotide sequences and were aligned to IMGT TRB V, D and J references using MiTCR v1.1. The analysis was limited to V-J combinations with a frequency above 0.0001, which together covered 98% to 99.2% of repertoires. For each V-J combination, a TCR clonal expansion and chaos score was defined as F50 clonal expansion divided by the chaos observed in the TCRdist matrix. Features were reduced by Welch's t-statistics and random forest to about a dozen V-J combinations, which fed a naive Bayes classifier. The similarity between thyroid and blood repertoires was quantified using the Morisita-Horn index. TCRdb applied fastp at Q25 and MiXCR to the public reads, then kept only in-frame beta chains. Rows matching on CDR3 protein sequence are summarized as one entry with the most common DNA and genes. TCRdb's processing, not the authors', yielded these V and J calls. The sample yields around 1.1 million distinct CDR3 sequences; about two fifths were counted once. The ten biggest clones cover 8.5% to 14% of the sample.

Hyperthyroidism patients were newly diagnosed, with disease duration under 2 months, and aged 18 to 65 years. Anyone with other autoimmune diseases, uncontrolled infections, pregnancy or lactation was excluded from the study. Diagnosis was based on clinical symptoms, serum thyroxine, TRAb, thyroid ultrasound and orbital computed tomography. Total RNA was extracted using Trizol reagent, and RNA quality was checked on an Agilent 2100 Bioanalyzer. From cysteine to phenylalanine, the CDR3 is 12 amino acids long. The entry retains the CDR3 DNA only, 36 bases that are in frame from base 1. CDR1 and CDR2 were assigned from the germline V gene as SQVTM and ANQGSEA. Ends trimmed: V by 4 bases, J by 5 bases; bases unmatched to a gene: 4. Overall study results and their limits: Sample size was not predetermined statistically, and investigators were not blinded to group allocation. In validation, the model predicted ophthalmopathy progression with about 71% sensitivity and around 72% specificity; 12 predicted patients were CT-confirmed with GO in a median of approximately 6.5 months. Most expanded thyroid clonotypes with a frequency above 0.001 also appeared in blood, which suggests that blood repertoires may reflect the immune response in the thyroid. The 13-signature model separated ophthalmopathy from stable hyperthyroidism with 85% to 90% sensitivity and 81% to 82% specificity in cross-validation, and 80%/75% in the test set.

Rearrangement joined TRBV29-1 to TRBJ2-5, with 7 junctional bases fitting TRBD2. The sequenced sample consisted of peripheral blood or thyroid tissue (not recorded which). This TCR came from an adult man with Graves' hyperthyroidism. DNA sequence: TGCAGCGTTGGGGAGGGAGTCGAGACCCAGTACTTC. Protein translation: CSVGEGVETQYF. Full variable domain (CDR3 extended with the reference TRBV29-1 and TRBJ2-5 proteins): SAVISQKPSRDICQRGTSLTIQCQVDSQVTMMFWYRQQPGQSLTLIATANQGSEATYESGFVIDKFPISRPNLTFSTLTVSNMSPEDSSIYLCSVGEGVETQYFGPGTRLLVL.